Reported below is one T cell receptor beta chain. This sample includes further DNA sequences coding for the same CDR3. These data originate in a study of blood T cell repertoires in COVID-19. Per germline, CDR1 MNHEY and CDR2 SMNVEV (reference sequence). V was trimmed by 0 bases and J by 1 base, leaving 7 bases between them. There are 14 residues in the CDR3. TCRdb's table, derived via immunoSEQ multiplex PCR, lists solely in-frame clones and lacks some. The table has about 270,000 clones, around 90% seen once. Material: PBMCs or T cells enriched from blood (not recorded which). This TCR came from a woman aged 60-75 years in a cohort exposed to, infected with or recovered from COVID-19 (not recorded which). The chain links TRBV27 to TRBJ2-7, with D possibly being TRBD2 (5 bases). The CDR3 nucleotides read TGTGCCAGCAGTTTATCCGGCGGGTCCTACGAGCAGTACTTC. It yields the protein CASSLSGGSYEQYF.